This T cell receptor (beta chain) was identified during a study of beta chain features in type 1 diabetes. Germline V lookup: CDR1 MNHEY, CDR2 SVGAGI. The CDR3 consists of 12 residues. Trimming removed 4 bases from V and 2 bases from J, with 6 bases in between. Notes on the study in general: For Type 1 diabetes patients, all four CD4+ subsets carried TCRB CDR3s that were moderately but significantly shorter. Patients with type 1 diabetes carried fewer insertions and had more deletions at their VDJ junctions. Comparison showed that naive, central memory and Treg TCRB repertoires appeared more similar among patients than among healthy donors.

There are a few counts of this clone. Its antigen is still unknown. Isolation of CD4+ naive, central memory, regulatory and stem cell-like memory cells was achieved by sorting via CD45RO/CCR7/CD25/CD127/CD95/CD27. The whole isolated RNA underwent reverse transcription, so sequencing captured expressed TCRB transcripts. Measured with immunoSEQ multiplex PCR; TCRdb has only the in-frame clones, and not every one. The sample yields more than 250,000 clones, about 24% seen once. Sequenced material: naive CD4+ T cells from blood. The source of this sequence is a woman under 40 with type 1 diabetes. The chain joins TRBV6-5 to TRBJ2-7, with unresolved D. CDR3 nucleotide sequence: TGTGCCAGCAGTTCCACTACCTACGAGCAGTACTTC. Translation gives CASSSTTYEQYF.